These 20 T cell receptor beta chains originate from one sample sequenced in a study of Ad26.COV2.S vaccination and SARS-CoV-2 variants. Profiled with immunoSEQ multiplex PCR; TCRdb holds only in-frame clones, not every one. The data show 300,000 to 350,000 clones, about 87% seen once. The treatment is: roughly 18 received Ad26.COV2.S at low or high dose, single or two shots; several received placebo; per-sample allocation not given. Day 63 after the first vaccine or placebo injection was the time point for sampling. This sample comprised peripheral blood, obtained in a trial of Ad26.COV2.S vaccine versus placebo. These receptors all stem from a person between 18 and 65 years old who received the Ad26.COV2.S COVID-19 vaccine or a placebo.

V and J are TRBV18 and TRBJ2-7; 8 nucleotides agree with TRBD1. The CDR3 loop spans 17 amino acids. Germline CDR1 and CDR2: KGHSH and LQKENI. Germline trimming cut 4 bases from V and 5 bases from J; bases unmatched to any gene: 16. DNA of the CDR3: TGTGCCAGCTCACTCTCCGGGACAGGTTTGGGATTCAACGAGCAGTACTTC. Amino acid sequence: CASSLSGTGLGFNEQYF.

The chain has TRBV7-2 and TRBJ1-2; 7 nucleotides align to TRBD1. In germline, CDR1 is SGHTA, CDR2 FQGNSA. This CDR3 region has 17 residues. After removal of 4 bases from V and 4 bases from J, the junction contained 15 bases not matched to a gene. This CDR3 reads CASSSGSTGAQGYGYTF. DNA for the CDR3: TGTGCCAGCAGCTCAGGATCAACAGGGGCCCAGGGCTATGGCTACACCTTC. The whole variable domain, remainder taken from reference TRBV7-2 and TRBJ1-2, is GAGVSQSPSNKVTEKGKDVELRCDPISGHTALYWYRQSLGQGLEFLIYFQGNSAPDKSGLPSDRFSAERTGGSVSTLTIQRTQQEDSAVYLCASSSGSTGAQGYGYTFGSGTRLTVV.

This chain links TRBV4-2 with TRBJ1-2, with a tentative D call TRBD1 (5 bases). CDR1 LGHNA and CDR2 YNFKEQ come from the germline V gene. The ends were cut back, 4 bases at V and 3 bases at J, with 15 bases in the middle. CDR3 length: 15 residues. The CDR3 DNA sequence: TGTGCCAGCAGCCCTCCTCGAGGAGGGGACTATGGCTACACCTTC. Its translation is CASSPPRGGDYGYTF.

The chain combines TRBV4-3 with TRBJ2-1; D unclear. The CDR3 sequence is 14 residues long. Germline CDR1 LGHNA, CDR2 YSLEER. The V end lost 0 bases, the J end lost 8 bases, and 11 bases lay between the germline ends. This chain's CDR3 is CASSQDDRADEQFF. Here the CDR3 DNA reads TGCGCCAGCAGCCAAGATGATAGGGCGGATGAGCAGTTCTTC.

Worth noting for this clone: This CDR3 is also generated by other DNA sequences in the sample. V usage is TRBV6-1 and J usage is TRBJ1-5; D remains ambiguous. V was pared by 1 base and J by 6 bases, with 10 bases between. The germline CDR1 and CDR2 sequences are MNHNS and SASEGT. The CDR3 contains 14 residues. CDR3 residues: CASSEGGGGQPQHF. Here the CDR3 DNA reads TGTGCCAGCAGTGAAGGGGGAGGTGGTCAGCCCCAGCATTTT.

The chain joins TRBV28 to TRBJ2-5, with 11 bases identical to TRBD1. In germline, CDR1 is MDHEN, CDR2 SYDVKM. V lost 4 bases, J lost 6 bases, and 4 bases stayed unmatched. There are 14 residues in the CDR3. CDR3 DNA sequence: TGTGCCAGCAGTTCGGGACAGGGGGAGAAGACCCAGTACTTC. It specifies CASSSGQGEKTQYF.

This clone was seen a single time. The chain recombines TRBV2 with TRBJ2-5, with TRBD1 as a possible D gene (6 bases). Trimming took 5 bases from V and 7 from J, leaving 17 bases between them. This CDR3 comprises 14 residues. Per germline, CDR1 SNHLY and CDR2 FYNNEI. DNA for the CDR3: TGTGCCAGCAGTCAACCAGGGGATGGTGGGACCCAGTACTTC. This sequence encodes CASSQPGDGGTQYF.

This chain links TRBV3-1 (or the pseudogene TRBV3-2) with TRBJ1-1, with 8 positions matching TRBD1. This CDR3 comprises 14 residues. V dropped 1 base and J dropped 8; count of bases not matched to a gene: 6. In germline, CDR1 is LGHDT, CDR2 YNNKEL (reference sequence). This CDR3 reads CASSQGRQGAEAFF. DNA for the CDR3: TGTGCCAGCAGCCAAGGGAGGCAGGGGGCCGAAGCTTTCTTT.

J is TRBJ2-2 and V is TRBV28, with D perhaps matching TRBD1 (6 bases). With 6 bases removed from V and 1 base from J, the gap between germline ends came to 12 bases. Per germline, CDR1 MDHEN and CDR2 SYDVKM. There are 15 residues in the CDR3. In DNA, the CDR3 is TGTGCCAGCAGCCTGAGCAGGGGGAACACCGGGGAGCTGTTTTTT. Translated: CASSLSRGNTGELFF.

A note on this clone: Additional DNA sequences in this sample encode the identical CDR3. CDR3 region: CASSYSDNEQFF. CDR3 DNA: TGTGCCAGCAGTTACAGTGATAATGAGCAGTTCTTC. The rearrangement uses TRBV6-5 and TRBJ2-1; no reliable D call. The CDR3 consists of 12 residues. The germline V and J ends were trimmed by 2 bases and 7 bases, with 6 bases remaining between them. Germline V gives CDR1 MNHEY, CDR2 SVGAGI.

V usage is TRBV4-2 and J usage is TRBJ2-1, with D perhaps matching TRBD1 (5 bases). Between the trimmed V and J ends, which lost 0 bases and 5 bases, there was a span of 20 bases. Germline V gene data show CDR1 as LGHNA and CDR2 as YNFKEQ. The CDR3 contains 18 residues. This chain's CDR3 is CASSQDPGAPGGHNEQFF. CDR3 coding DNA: TGTGCCAGCAGCCAAGATCCTGGGGCGCCCGGTGGTCACAATGAGCAGTTCTTC.

In DNA, the CDR3 is TGTGCCAGCAGCCTTATGGGAGGGGCAGTTAAGGATTCACCCCTCCACTTT. It specifies CASSLMGGAVKDSPLHF. V usage is TRBV14 and J usage is TRBJ1-6, with a weak D call TRBD1 (5 bases). CDR3 size: 17 residues. V was trimmed by 4 bases and J by 8 bases, leaving 21 bases between them. CDR1 is SGHDN, CDR2 FVKESK, per germline.

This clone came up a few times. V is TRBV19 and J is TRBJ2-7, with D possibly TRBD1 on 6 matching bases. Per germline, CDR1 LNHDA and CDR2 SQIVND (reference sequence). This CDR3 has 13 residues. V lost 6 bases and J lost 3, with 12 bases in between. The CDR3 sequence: CASSSTGGYEQYF. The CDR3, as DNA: TGTGCCAGTAGCTCGACAGGAGGCTACGAGCAGTACTTC.

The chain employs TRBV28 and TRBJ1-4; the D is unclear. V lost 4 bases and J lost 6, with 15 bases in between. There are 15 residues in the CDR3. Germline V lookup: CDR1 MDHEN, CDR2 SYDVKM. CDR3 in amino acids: CASSSQIRWDEKLFF. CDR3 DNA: TGTGCCAGCAGTTCCCAGATAAGGTGGGATGAAAAACTGTTTTTT.

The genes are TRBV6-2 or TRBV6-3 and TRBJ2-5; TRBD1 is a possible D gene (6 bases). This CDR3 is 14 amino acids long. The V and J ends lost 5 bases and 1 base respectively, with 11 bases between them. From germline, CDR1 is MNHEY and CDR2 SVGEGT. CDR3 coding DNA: TGTGCCAGCAGTCCCGGACAGTTCCAAGAGACCCAGTACTTC. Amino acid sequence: CASSPGQFQETQYF.

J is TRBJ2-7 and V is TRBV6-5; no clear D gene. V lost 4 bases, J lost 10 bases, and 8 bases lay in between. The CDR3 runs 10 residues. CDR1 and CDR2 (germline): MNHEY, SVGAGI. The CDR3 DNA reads TGTGCCAGCAGTTCCCCGTCCCAGTACTTC. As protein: CASSSPSQYF.

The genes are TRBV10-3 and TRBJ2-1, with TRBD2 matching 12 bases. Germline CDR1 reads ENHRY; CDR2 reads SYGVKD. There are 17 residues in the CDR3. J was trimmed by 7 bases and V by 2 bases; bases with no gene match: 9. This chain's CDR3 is CAISEELAGGLNNEQFF. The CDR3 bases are TGTGCCATCAGTGAGGAACTAGCGGGGGGCCTTAATAATGAGCAGTTCTTC.

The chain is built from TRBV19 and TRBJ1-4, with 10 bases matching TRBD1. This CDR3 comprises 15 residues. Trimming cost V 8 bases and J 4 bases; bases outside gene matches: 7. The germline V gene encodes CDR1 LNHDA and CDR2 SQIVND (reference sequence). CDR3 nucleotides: TGTGCCAGTGAGAGACAGGGGGCTGGTAATGAAAAACTGTTTTTT. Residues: CASERQGAGNEKLFF. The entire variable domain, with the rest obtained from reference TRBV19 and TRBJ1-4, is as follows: DGGITQSPKYLFRKEGQNVTLSCEQNLNHDAMYWYRQDPGQGLRLIYYSQIVNDFQKGDIAEGYSVSREKKESFPLTVTSAQKNPTAFYLCASERQGAGNEKLFFGSGTQLSVL.

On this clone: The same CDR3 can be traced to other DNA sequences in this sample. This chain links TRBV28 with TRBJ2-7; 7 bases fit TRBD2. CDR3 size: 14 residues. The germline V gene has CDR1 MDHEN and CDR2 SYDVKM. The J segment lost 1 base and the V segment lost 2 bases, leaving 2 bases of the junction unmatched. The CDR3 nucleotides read TGTGCCAGCAGTTTAGGCGGGGGATCCTACGAGCAGTACTTC. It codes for CASSLGGGSYEQYF.

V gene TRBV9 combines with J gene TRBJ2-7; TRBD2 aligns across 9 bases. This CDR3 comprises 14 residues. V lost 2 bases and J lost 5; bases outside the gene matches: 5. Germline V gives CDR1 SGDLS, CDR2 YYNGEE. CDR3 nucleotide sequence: TGTGCCAGCAGCGTTAGCGGGAGAATACACGAGCAGTACTTC. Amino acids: CASSVSGRIHEQYF.